One sample yielded the 18 T cell receptor beta chains listed below, sequenced in a study of T cells in Graves' hyperthyroidism and ophthalmopathy. The TCR beta CDR3 regions underwent amplification using RNA transcripts as the source. Researchers ran a first-round RT-PCR on the TCR CDR3 using the HTBI primer set. Each CDR3 protein gets one entry after TCRdb re-called the multiplex PCR reads with MiXCR. The repertoire holds about 620,000 distinct CDR3 sequences, with under 20% as singletons. Material: blood. All receptors come from a woman aged 25 to 39 with Graves' hyperthyroidism.

The chain recombines TRBV11-2 with TRBJ2-5; 11 bases align to TRBD1. Trimming cost V 0 bases and J 1 base; bases outside gene matches: 7. This CDR3 contains 18 residues. Per the germline V gene, CDR1 is SGHAT and CDR2 is FQNNGV. The CDR3 coding sequence is TGTGCCAGCAGCTTAGAATATTGGGGACAGGGGGTCCAAGAGACCCAGTACTTC. The encoded protein is CASSLEYWGQGVQETQYF.

The V gene is TRBV7-3, the J gene TRBJ2-1; D is tentatively TRBD1 or TRBD2 (5 bases each). V was clipped by 1 base and J by 4 bases, with 23 bases between them. CDR3 size: 19 residues. Per germline, CDR1 SGHTA and CDR2 FQGTGA. Here the CDR3 reads CASSLIPSLGPGLYNEQFF. CDR3 DNA sequence: TGTGCCAGCAGCTTAATTCCATCGCTGGGACCCGGGCTATACAATGAGCAGTTCTTC. Full variable domain (outside the CDR3, taken from reference TRBV7-3 and TRBJ2-1): GAGVSQTPSNKVTEKGKYVELRCDPISGHTALYWYRQSLGQGPEFLIYFQGTGAADDSGLPNDRFFAVRPEGSVSTLKIQRTERGDSAVYLCASSLIPSLGPGLYNEQFFGPGTRLTVL.

This clonotype has at least ten counts. This chain uses TRBV20-1 with TRBJ1-2; D not resolved. Germline CDR1 and CDR2: DFQATT and SNEGSKA (reference sequence). V was trimmed by 2 bases and J by 4 bases, leaving 5 bases between them. The CDR3 covers 11 residues. DNA for the CDR3: TGCAGTGCTAGAACAAGCTATGGCTACACCTTC. This translates into CSARTSYGYTF.

The V call is TRBV20-1, the J call TRBJ2-1; D uncertain. The CDR3 loop spans 13 amino acids. Trimming left V 3 bases short and J 4 bases short, with 10 bases between. Germline V gene sequence: CDR1 DFQATT, CDR2 SNEGSKA (reference sequence). The chain's CDR3 is CSASLPGYNEQFF. CDR3 bases: TGCAGTGCTAGCTTACCGGGTTACAATGAGCAGTTCTTC.

This clonotype has just one count. The chain employs TRBV5-1 and TRBJ2-5; 7 bases are shared with TRBD1. Unmatched junction bases numbered 6, after V lost 4 bases and J lost 12 bases. The CDR3 extends over 11 amino acids. Germline CDR1 and CDR2: SGHRS and YFSETQ. This chain's CDR3 is CASSQEGAKYF. The DNA of the CDR3 is TGCGCCAGCAGCCAAGAGGGGGCTAAGTACTTC.

In this sample, this clonotype turned up a few times. The chain carries TRBV5-1 and TRBJ1-6; 7 positions agree with TRBD1. After removal of 0 bases from V and 9 bases from J, the junction contained 3 bases not matched to a gene. This CDR3 region has 14 residues. CDR1 and CDR2 (germline): SGHRS, YFSETQ. The CDR3 DNA follows: TGCGCCAGCAGCTTGGGACAGGGAATTTCACCCCTCCACTTT. Protein sequence: CASSLGQGISPLHF.

This chain connects TRBV4-1 to TRBJ2-1, with 9 bases identical to TRBD2. The V segment lost 0 bases and the J segment 15 bases; nucleotides outside the gene matches: 21. The CDR3 covers 18 residues. Germline-derived CDR1 and CDR2 are MGHRA and YSYEKL. The CDR3 nucleotides are TGCGCCAGCAGCCAAGATCGAAGAGATAGAGTCTTTGGGGGACTAGCGTTCTTC. The encoded protein is CASSQDRRDRVFGGLAFF.

This clonotype came up many times. This chain links TRBV7-9 with TRBJ2-5; D unclear. CDR3 length: 14 residues. Trimming took 5 bases from V and 4 from J, leaving 14 bases between them. Germline CDR1 reads SEHNR; CDR2 reads FQNEAQ (reference sequence). The CDR3 loop is CASSPSTARETQYF. The CDR3 bases are TGTGCCAGCAGCCCCTCAACGGCCAGAGAGACCCAGTACTTC. Complete variable domain (other parts from reference TRBV7-9 and TRBJ2-5): DTGVSQNPRHKITKRGQNVTFRCDPISEHNRLYWYRQTLGQGPEFLTYFQNEAQLEKSRLLSDRFSAERPKGSFSTLEIQRTEQGDSAMYLCASSPSTARETQYFGPGTRLLVL.

This clonotype has at least ten counts. V gene TRBV29-1 combines with J gene TRBJ2-3, with 7 bases fitting TRBD2. CDR3 length equals 16 residues. Germline CDR1 is SQVTM and CDR2 is ANQGSEA. Trimming removed 4 bases from V and 2 bases from J; junction bases left unmatched: 12. The DNA for the CDR3 is TGCAGCGTTGTAGGGGCTAGCGGATCCCTCACAGATACGCAGTATTTT. It codes for CSVVGASGSLTDTQYF.

The V and J genes are TRBV6-1 and TRBJ2-2; 10 bases map to TRBD2. The CDR3 sequence is 16 residues long. The germline V gene encodes CDR1 MNHNS and CDR2 SASEGT. V dropped 8 bases and J dropped 5; count of bases not matched to a gene: 11. CDR3 protein: CASFRELAGETGELFF. The CDR3 DNA is TGTGCCAGCTTCCGGGAGCTAGCGGGAGAAACCGGGGAGCTGTTTTTT.

This chain joins TRBV19 and TRBJ1-2; maybe TRBD1 (5 bases). Germline V gene sequence: CDR1 LNHDA, CDR2 SQIVND (reference sequence). Trimming pared 1 base from V and 6 bases from J, leaving 12 bases between. This CDR3 comprises 14 residues. The CDR3, as DNA: TGTGCCAGTAGTATAGCTGGGGCCTGGAATGGCTACACCTTC. Translating gives CASSIAGAWNGYTF. Full variable domain (remainder filled in from reference TRBV19 and TRBJ1-2): DGGITQSPKYLFRKEGQNVTLSCEQNLNHDAMYWYRQDPGQGLRLIYYSQIVNDFQKGDIAEGYSVSREKKESFPLTVTSAQKNPTAFYLCASSIAGAWNGYTFGSGTRLTVV.

The table lists this clonotype with many counts. The gene calls are TRBV7-3 and TRBJ2-3; the match to TRBD2 covers 8 bases. This CDR3 contains 13 residues. The germline V gene encodes CDR1 SGHTA and CDR2 FQGTGA. The junction had 2 bases not matched to a gene; V was cut back by 3 bases and J by 6 bases. DNA for the CDR3: TGTGCCAGCAGCTTGAGACTAGCGGATACGCAGTATTTT. It translates to CASSLRLADTQYF.

This clonotype was recorded at least ten times. The chain carries TRBV5-1 and TRBJ2-1; TRBD1 might be the D (5 bases). The CDR3 totals 15 residues. V was cut by 0 bases and J by 5 bases, with 12 bases left in between. The germline CDR1 and CDR2 sequences are SGHRS and YFSETQ. The CDR3 loop is CASSLETAKNNEQFF. The CDR3 region has the DNA TGCGCCAGCAGCTTGGAGACAGCTAAAAACAATGAGCAGTTCTTC.

The genes are TRBV6-1 and TRBJ2-7; possible D gene TRBD1, 5 bases. CDR1 is MNHNS, CDR2 SASEGT, per germline. This CDR3 has 16 amino acids. Trimming removed 2 bases at V and 4 bases at J, with 18 bases between. The CDR3 loop reads CASSEWDGAPMYEQYF. CDR3 nucleotide sequence: TGTGCCAGCAGTGAATGGGATGGGGCGCCTATGTACGAGCAGTACTTC.

The genes are TRBV28 and TRBJ1-2, with 7 bases matching TRBD1. The ends lost 8 bases at V and 3 bases at J; junction bases unmatched: 9. CDR1 is MDHEN and CDR2 is SYDVKM in the germline V gene. The CDR3 length is 14 residues. CDR3 region: CASAPQGEDYGYTF. As DNA, the CDR3 is TGTGCCAGCGCTCCCCAGGGGGAGGACTATGGCTACACCTTC.

The chain couples TRBV6-5 to TRBJ2-5, with D perhaps matching TRBD2 (6 bases). V dropped 0 bases and J dropped 5 bases, with 13 bases sitting between them. CDR1 MNHEY and CDR2 SVGAGI come from the germline V gene. The CDR3 extends over 15 amino acids. The CDR3 nucleotides are TGTGCCAGCAGTTACTCTAAGGACTACCCGGAGACCCAGTACTTC. Translation gives CASSYSKDYPETQYF.

As to this clonotype: A much more abundant neighbour one base away suggests this may be a read error. J is TRBJ1-1 and V is TRBV2; D gene uncertain. In germline, CDR1 is SNHLY, CDR2 FYNNEI. The CDR3 is made up of 13 amino acids. The CDR3 loop is CASSGGQYTEALF. DNA for the CDR3: TGTGCCAGCAGTGGAGGGCAGTATACTGAAGCTCTCTTT.

This rearrangement joins TRBV28 to TRBJ1-6; D is ambiguous. The CDR3 is made up of 15 amino acids. The V and J ends lost 7 bases and 3 bases respectively, with 13 bases between them. Germline V gene lookup returns CDR1 MDHEN and CDR2 SYDVKM. The CDR3 loop is CASTPTEIYNSPLHF. The DNA of the CDR3 is TGTGCCAGCACCCCTACAGAAATCTATAATTCACCCCTCCACTTT.